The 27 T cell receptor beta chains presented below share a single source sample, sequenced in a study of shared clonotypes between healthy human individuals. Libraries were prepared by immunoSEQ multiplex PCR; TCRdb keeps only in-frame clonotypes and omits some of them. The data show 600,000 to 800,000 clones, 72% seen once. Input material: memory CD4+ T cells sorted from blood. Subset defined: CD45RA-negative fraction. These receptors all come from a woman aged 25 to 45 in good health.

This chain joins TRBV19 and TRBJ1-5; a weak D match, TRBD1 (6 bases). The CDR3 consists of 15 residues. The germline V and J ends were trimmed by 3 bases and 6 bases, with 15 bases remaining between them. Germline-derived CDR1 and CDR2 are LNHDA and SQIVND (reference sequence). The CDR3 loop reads CASSMSGGRVQPQHF. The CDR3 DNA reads TGTGCCAGTAGTATGTCTGGGGGCCGTGTTCAGCCCCAGCATTTT.

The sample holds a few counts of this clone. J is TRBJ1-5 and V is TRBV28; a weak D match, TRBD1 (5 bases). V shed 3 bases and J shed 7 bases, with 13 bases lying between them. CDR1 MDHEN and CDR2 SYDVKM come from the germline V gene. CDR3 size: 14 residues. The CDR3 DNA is TGTGCCAGCAGTTTTAATGGGGGGTGGCAGCCCCAGCATTTT. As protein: CASSFNGGWQPQHF.

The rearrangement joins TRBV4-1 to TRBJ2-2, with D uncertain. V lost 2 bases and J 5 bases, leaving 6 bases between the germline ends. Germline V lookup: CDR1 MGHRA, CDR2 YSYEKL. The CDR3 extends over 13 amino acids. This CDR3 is CASSQRYTGELFF. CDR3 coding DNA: TGCGCCAGCAGCCAACGGTATACCGGGGAGCTGTTTTTT.

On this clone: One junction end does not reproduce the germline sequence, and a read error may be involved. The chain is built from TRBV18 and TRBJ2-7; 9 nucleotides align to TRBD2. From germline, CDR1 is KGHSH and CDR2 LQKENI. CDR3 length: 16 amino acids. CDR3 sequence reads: CASAPSGGGRASEQYF. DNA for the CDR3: TGTGCCAGCGCACCCTCGGGTGGCGGGAGGGCTTCCGAGCAGTACTTC. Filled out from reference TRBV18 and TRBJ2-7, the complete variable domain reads NAGVMQNPRHLVRRRGQEARLRCSPMKGHSHVYWYRQLPEEGLKFMVYLQKENIIDESGMPKERFSAEFPKEGPSILRIQQVVRGDSAAYFCASAPSGGGRASEQYFGPGTRLTVT.

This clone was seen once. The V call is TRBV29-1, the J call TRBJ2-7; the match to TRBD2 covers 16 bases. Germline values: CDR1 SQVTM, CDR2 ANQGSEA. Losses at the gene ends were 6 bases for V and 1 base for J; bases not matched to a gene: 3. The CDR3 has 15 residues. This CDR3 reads CSVKGLAGGSYEQYF. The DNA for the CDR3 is TGCAGCGTAAAGGGACTAGCGGGAGGGTCCTACGAGCAGTACTTC.

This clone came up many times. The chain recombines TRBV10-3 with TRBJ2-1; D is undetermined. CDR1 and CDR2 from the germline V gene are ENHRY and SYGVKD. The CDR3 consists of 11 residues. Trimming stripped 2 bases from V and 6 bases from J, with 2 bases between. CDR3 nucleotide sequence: TGTGCCATCAGTGAGGTCAATGAGCAGTTCTTC. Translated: CAISEVNEQFF.

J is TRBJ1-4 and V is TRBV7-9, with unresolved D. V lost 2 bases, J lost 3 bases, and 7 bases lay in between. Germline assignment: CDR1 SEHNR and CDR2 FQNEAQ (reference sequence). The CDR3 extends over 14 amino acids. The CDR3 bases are TGTGCCAGCAGCTTAATGGGTTCTAATGAAAAACTGTTTTTT. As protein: CASSLMGSNEKLFF.

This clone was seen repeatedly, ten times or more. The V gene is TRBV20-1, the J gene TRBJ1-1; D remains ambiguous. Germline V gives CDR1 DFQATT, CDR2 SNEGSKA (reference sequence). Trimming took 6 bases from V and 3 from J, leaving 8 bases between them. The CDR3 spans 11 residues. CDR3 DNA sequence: TGCAGTGCAAGGGCCGACACTGAAGCTTTCTTT. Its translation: CSARADTEAFF.

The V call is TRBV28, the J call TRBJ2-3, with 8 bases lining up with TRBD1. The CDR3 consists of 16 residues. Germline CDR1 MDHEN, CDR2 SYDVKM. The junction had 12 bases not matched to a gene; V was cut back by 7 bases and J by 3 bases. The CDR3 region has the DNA TGTGCCAGCACCGCCCTTGGACAGGGCCTTACAGATACGCAGTATTTT. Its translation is CASTALGQGLTDTQYF.

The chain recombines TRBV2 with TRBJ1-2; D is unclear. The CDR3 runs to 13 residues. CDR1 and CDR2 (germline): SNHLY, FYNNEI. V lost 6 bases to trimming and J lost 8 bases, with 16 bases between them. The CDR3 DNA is TGTGCCAGCAGCACCGGGCCTTCCTTGGGCTACACCTTC. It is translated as CASSTGPSLGYTF. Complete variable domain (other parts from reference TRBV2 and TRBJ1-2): EPEVTQTPSHQVTQMGQEVILRCVPISNHLYFYWYRQILGQKVEFLVSFYNNEISEKSEIFDDQFSVERPDGSNFTLKIRSTKLEDSAMYFCASSTGPSLGYTFGSGTRLTVV.

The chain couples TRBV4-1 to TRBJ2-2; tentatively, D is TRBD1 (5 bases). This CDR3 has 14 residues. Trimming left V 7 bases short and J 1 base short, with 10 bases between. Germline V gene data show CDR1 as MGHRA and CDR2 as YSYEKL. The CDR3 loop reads CASNYRGNTGELFF. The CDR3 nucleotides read TGCGCCAGCAACTATAGGGGGAACACCGGGGAGCTGTTTTTT.

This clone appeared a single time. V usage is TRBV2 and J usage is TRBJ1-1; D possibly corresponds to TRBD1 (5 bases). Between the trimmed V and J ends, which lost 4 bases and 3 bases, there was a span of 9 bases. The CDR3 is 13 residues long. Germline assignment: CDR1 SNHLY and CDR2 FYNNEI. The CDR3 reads CASSVRADTEAFF. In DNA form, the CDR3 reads TGTGCCAGCAGTGTCAGGGCGGACACTGAAGCTTTCTTT.

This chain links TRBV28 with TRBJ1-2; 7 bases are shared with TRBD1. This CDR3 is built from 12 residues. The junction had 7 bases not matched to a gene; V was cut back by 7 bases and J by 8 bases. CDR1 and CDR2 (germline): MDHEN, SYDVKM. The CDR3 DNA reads TGTGCCAGCATCCGACAGGGATTGGGCTACACCTTC. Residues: CASIRQGLGYTF.

CDR3 sequence (DNA): TGCGCCAGCAGCCAAGTGAGTCAGATCTCCTACGAGCAGTACTTC. This sequence encodes CASSQVSQISYEQYF. The V and J genes are TRBV4-1 and TRBJ2-7, with D unresolved. Germline V gene sequence: CDR1 MGHRA, CDR2 YSYEKL. The CDR3 consists of 15 residues. V was trimmed by 1 base and J by 0 bases, leaving 10 bases between them.

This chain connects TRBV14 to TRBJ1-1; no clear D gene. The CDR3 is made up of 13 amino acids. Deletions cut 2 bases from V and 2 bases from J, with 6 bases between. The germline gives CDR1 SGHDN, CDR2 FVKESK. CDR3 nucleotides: TGTGCCAGCAGCCAAAGTTACAACACTGAAGCTTTCTTT. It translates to CASSQSYNTEAFF.

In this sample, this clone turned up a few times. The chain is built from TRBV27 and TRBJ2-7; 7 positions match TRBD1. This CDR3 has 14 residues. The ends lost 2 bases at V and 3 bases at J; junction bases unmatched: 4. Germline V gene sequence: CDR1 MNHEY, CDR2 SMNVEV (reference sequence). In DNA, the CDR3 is TGTGCCAGCAGTTTAAACCGGGACAGCTACGAGCAGTACTTC. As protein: CASSLNRDSYEQYF.

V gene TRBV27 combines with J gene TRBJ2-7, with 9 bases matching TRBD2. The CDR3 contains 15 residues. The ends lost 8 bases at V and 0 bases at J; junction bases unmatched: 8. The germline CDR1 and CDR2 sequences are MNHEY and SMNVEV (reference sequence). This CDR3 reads CASQKAGGDSYEQYF. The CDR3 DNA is TGTGCCAGCCAGAAAGCGGGAGGAGACTCCTACGAGCAGTACTTC.

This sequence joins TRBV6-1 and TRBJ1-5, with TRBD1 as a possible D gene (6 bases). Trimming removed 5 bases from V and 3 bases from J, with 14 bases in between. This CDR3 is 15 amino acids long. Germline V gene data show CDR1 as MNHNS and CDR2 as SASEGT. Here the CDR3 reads CASSFTGYDNQPQHF. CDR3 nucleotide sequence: TGTGCCAGCAGTTTCACAGGGTATGACAATCAGCCCCAGCATTTT.

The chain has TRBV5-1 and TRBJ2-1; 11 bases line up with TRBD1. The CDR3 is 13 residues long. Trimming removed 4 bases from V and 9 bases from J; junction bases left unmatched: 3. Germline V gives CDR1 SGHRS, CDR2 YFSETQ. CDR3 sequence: CASSGTGGREQFF. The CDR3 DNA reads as TGCGCCAGCAGCGGGACAGGGGGACGTGAGCAGTTCTTC.

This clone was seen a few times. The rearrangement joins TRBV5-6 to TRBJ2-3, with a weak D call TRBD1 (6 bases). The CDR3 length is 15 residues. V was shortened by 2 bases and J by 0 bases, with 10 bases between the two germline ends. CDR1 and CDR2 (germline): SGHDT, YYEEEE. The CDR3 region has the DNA TGTGCCAGCAGCTTCACGACAGGTAGCACAGATACGCAGTATTTT. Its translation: CASSFTTGSTDTQYF.

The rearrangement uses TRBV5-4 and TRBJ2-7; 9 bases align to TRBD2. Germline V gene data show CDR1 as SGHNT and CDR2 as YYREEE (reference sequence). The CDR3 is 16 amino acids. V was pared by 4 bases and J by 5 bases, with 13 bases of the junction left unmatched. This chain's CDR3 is CASSLNRKTSGDEQYF. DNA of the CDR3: TGTGCCAGCAGCCTAAACCGAAAGACTAGCGGAGACGAGCAGTACTTC.

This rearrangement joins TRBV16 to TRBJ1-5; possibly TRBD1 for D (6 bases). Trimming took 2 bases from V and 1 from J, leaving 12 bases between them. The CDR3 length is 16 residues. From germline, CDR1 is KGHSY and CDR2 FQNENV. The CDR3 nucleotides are TGTGCCAGCAGCCAAGAGGCAGGGGAGAGCAATCAGCCCCAGCATTTT. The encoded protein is CASSQEAGESNQPQHF.

Here the CDR3 DNA reads TGCGCCAGCAGCTTGGGGACGGACGGGAATGAAAAACTGTTTTTT. It codes for CASSLGTDGNEKLFF. V usage is TRBV5-1 and J usage is TRBJ1-4; D gene unclear. Between the trimmed V and J ends, which lost 0 bases and 5 bases, there was a span of 11 bases. Germline CDR1 reads SGHRS; CDR2 reads YFSETQ. The CDR3 is 15 residues long.

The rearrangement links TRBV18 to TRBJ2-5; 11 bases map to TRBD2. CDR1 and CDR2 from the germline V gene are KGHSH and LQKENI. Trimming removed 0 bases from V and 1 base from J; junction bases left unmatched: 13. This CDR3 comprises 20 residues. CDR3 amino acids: CASSPPIVAGGRATQETQYF. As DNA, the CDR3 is TGTGCCAGCTCACCACCAATTGTAGCGGGAGGGCGGGCGACCCAAGAGACCCAGTACTTC.

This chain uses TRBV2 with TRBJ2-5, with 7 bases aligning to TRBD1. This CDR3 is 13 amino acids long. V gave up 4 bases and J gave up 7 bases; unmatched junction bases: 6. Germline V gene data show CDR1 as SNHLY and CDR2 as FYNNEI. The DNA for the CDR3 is TGTGCCAGCAGTGTGGACAGGAGTGGGACCCAGTACTTC. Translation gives CASSVDRSGTQYF.

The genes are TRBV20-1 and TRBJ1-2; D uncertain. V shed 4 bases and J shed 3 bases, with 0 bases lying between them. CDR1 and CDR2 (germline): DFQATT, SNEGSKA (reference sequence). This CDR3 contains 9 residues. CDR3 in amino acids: CSANYGYTF. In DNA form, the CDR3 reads TGCAGTGCTAACTATGGCTACACCTTC.

The CDR3: CASSLQERSSYNEQFF. The CDR3 DNA reads as TGTGCCAGTAGTTTACAAGAGCGGAGCTCCTACAATGAGCAGTTCTTC. The chain is built from TRBV19 and TRBJ2-1, with a weak D call TRBD2 (5 bases). V lost 5 bases and J lost 0, with 14 bases in between. The CDR3 length is 16 residues. The germline CDR1 and CDR2 sequences are LNHDA and SQIVND (reference sequence). Supplemented by reference TRBV19 and TRBJ2-1, the full variable domain reads DGGITQSPKYLFRKEGQNVTLSCEQNLNHDAMYWYRQDPGQGLRLIYYSQIVNDFQKGDIAEGYSVSREKKESFPLTVTSAQKNPTAFYLCASSLQERSSYNEQFFGPGTRLTVL.